Listed below are T cell receptor beta chains from one sample, sequenced in a study of shared clonotypes between healthy human individuals. Produced via immunoSEQ multiplex PCR; TCRdb's table is partial and in-frame only. The sample has roughly 2,300,000 clones, less than 95% seen once. The specimen sequenced was naive CD4+ T cells from PBMCs. Receptors originate from a man between 18 and 35 years old in good health. Some clones in this sample may be carry-over from other donors' samples. CDR3s include the opening cysteine and the closing phenylalanine or tryptophan. Fields, in order: D gene, clone size, CDR3 length, J gene, V gene, CDR3 DNA, CDR3 protein. D genes are given only for firm matches. Not all rows give a size; the values are once, few, many and, for expanded clones, a class.

. | . | 15 | TRBJ2-2 | TRBV7-2 | TGTGCCAGCAGCTTATCTGGGGTACTCACCGGGGAGCTGTTTTTT | CASSLSGVLTGELFF
TRBD2 | . | 15 | TRBJ2-7 | TRBV11-3 | TGTGCCAGCAGCGTACGACTAGCGGGAGCCTACGAGCAGTACTTC | CASSVRLAGAYEQYF
TRBD1 | once | 17 | TRBJ2-3 | TRBV7-2 | TGTGCCAGCAGCCCTGGACAGGGGGGAGGGACTATAAATACGCAGTATTTT | CASSPGQGGGTINTQYF
. | . | 15 | TRBJ2-3 | TRBV6-5 | TGTGCCAGCAGGTCCCCCGGGACATCTCTCGATACGCAGTATTTT | CASRSPGTSLDTQYF
. | once | 13 | TRBJ2-7 | TRBV7-2 | TGTGCCAGCAGGATGAATACAGGGAGCGAGCAGTACTTC | CASRMNTGSEQYF
TRBD1 | . | 16 | TRBJ2-1 | TRBV6-6 | TGTGCCAGCAGCCCACGACAGGGGCGCCCCCACAATGAGCAGTTCTTC | CASSPRQGRPHNEQFF
. | . | 14 | TRBJ2-7 | TRBV28 | TGTGCCAGCAGGGGCCCCTCGAGGGCCTACGAGCAGTACTTC | CASRGPSRAYEQYF
TRBD2 | . | 16 | TRBJ2-5 | TRBV9 | TGTGCCAGCAGCGCAACCCTAGGGACTAGCGGAGAGACCCAGTACTTC | CASSATLGTSGETQYF
. | . | 13 | TRBJ2-3 | TRBV5-4 | TGTGCCAGCAGCTTCAGAGACGGAGTTACGCAGTATTTT | CASSFRDGVTQYF
TRBD1 | . | 15 | TRBJ1-5 | TRBV9 | TGTGCCAGCAGCGCGGGACAGAATAGCAATCAGCCCCAGCATTTT | CASSAGQNSNQPQHF
. | . | 14 | TRBJ2-5 | TRBV30 | TGTGCCCTCTTCACCCTAGCGCACACGGAGACCCAGTACTTC | CALFTLAHTETQYF
. | . | 11 | TRBJ2-3 | TRBV27 | TGTGCCAGCAGTTATGAGGATACGCAGTATTTT | CASSYEDTQYF
TRBD2 | . | 15 | TRBJ2-3 | TRBV28 | TGTGCCAGCACTCAGCCGGGACTAGCGGACGATACGCAGTATTTT | CASTQPGLADDTQYF
. | . | 15 | TRBJ2-3 | TRBV14 | TGTGCCAGCAGCCAGGGGGCAGGGGCCACAGATACGCAGTATTTT | CASSQGAGATDTQYF
TRBD2 | . | 18 | TRBJ2-3 | TRBV10-2 | TGCGCCAGCAGTCAGACACTTCTTAGCGGGAGTAACACAGATACGCAGTATTTT | CASSQTLLSGSNTDTQYF
. | . | 16 | TRBJ1-1 | TRBV18 | TGTGCCAGCTCACCACTCGCCTCGGTGGAGAACACTGAAGCTTTCTTT | CASSPLASVENTEAFF
TRBD1 | . | 15 | TRBJ1-1 | TRBV7-2 | TGTGCCAGCAGCTCGGGCGCGACAGGGGGCAGGGTAGCTTTCTTT | CASSSGATGGRVAFF
. | . | 15 | TRBJ1-4 | TRBV9 | TGTGCCAGCAGCGTAGGGGTTACGACTAATGAAAAACTGTTTTTT | CASSVGVTTNEKLFF
. | . | 15 | TRBJ1-1 | TRBV6-5 | TGTGCCAGCACCCGTGCAGGGGTTAGGAACACTGAAGCTTTCTTT | CASTRAGVRNTEAFF
. | . | 16 | TRBJ2-2 | TRBV9 | TGTGCCAGCAGCGTTAGGGGGGGTCTAGACACCGGGGAGCTGTTTTTT | CASSVRGGLDTGELFF
TRBD1 | . | 16 | TRBJ2-2 | TRBV27 | TGTGCCAGCAGACCGGGGCGGACAGGGAACACCGGGGAGCTGTTTTTT | CASRPGRTGNTGELFF
TRBD2 | . | 17 | TRBJ2-7 | TRBV6-1 | TGTGCCAGCAGTGACGGACTAGCGGGAGATGGCATCTACGAGCAGTACTTC | CASSDGLAGDGIYEQYF
. | . | 16 | TRBJ2-7 | TRBV6-1 | TGTGCCAGCAGTGGACGAACCGGGACCCCGCGTGGTGAGCAGTACTTC | CASSGRTGTPRGEQYF
. | . | 11 | TRBJ1-4 | TRBV30 | TGTGCCTGGACCCTTGAGGAAAAACTGTTTTTT | CAWTLEEKLFF
TRBD2 | . | 18 | TRBJ2-3 | TRBV18 | TGTGCCAGCTCACTACCATTGGGACTAGCGGGAGCCACAGATACGCAGTATTTT | CASSLPLGLAGATDTQYF
. | once | 14 | TRBJ1-5 | TRBV27 | TGTGCCAGCAGTCCAAGGACCCTAAATCAGCCCCAGCATTTT | CASSPRTLNQPQHF
TRBD1 | . | 15 | TRBJ1-4 | TRBV5-1 | TGCGCCAGCAGCTCTGGACAGGGGAAAGGTGAAAAACTGTTTTTT | CASSSGQGKGEKLFF
. | . | 18 | TRBJ2-3 | TRBV30 | TGTGCCTGGATGGGAGAAGAAGTACGGAGAATTTACACAGATACGCAGTATTTT | CAWMGEEVRRIYTDTQYF
. | . | 13 | TRBJ1-5 | TRBV6-5 | TGTGCCAGCAGGCAACATAGCAATCAGCCCCAGCATTTT | CASRQHSNQPQHF
. | . | 14 | TRBJ1-3 | TRBV27 | TGTGCCAGCATCGGACCCGGTGCAGGAAACACCATATATTTT | CASIGPGAGNTIYF
. | . | 15 | TRBJ1-1 | TRBV4-1 | TGCGCCAGCAGCTCCCTTTACAGCATGAACACTGAAGCTTTCTTT | CASSSLYSMNTEAFF
. | once | 14 | TRBJ2-7 | TRBV30 | TGTGCCTGGAGTGAGAAGGCCCTGCGAGAGGGGCAGTACTTC | CAWSEKALREGQYF
TRBD1 | once | 16 | TRBJ1-1 | TRBV10-3 | TGTGCCATCAGGCAGGGGGGGTTTGGGAGGGACACTGAAGCTTTCTTT | CAIRQGGFGRDTEAFF
. | once | 13 | TRBJ1-2 | TRBV28 | TGTGCCAGCAGCCCCTCAGGGGCCTATGGCTACACCTTC | CASSPSGAYGYTF
. | . | 15 | TRBJ1-5 | TRBV9 | TGTGCCAGCAGCGTAGGAGCAGACGGGGGGCAGCCCCAGCATTTT | CASSVGADGGQPQHF
. | . | 14 | TRBJ2-2 | TRBV5-1 | TGCGCCAGCCAGGGGCCCGCGAACACCGGGGAGCTGTTTTTT | CASQGPANTGELFF
TRBD1 | . | 14 | TRBJ2-1 | TRBV10-3 | TGTGCCATCAGAGACAGGGGCGATGGGGATGAGCAGTTCTTC | CAIRDRGDGDEQFF
TRBD1 | once | 14 | TRBJ1-2 | TRBV5-1 | TGCGCCAGCAGCTCCACAGGGGGCCACTATGGCTACACCTTC | CASSSTGGHYGYTF